Given below is one T cell receptor (beta chain) in context. This clone was observed a few times. This receptor's antigen is unknown. No qualities accompany the bases; no much larger clone lies one base away. The data originate from a study of shared clonotypes between healthy human individuals (dated by TCRdb to about 2020). General notes on the study: Three men and a couple of women, aged 18 to 49 years, made up the cohort. For each donor, CD4 naive and CD4 memory were each given three plates, CD8 naive was given two plates, and CD8 memory was given one plate. Blood TCR repertoires of about five healthy adults were deeply sequenced to estimate repertoire size and the extent of clonotype sharing between individuals. Libraries were prepared and TCR repertoires were sequenced by different laboratories using diverse techniques, in order to increase sequencing depth and limit assay-specific biases. Per donor, leukapheresis produced somewhere between about 0.9 and 9.5 billion PBMCs.

Sequences SNHLY (CDR1) and FYNNEI (CDR2) are obtained from the germline V gene. The junction carries 14 bases between V and J, which are trimmed by 7 bases and 4 bases respectively. From the cysteine up to the phenylalanine, the CDR3 has a length of 13 residues. CDR3 DNA only is kept here, 39 bases in frame from base 1. The donors were healthy, HIV-negative adults with no recently reported acute infections or vaccinations. All donors were Caucasian adults living in Nashville, Tennessee, USA. CD4+ T cells were enriched through magnetic negative selection, after which naive cells were positively selected on CD45RA and the remaining negative fraction served as the memory subset. Blood was collected by leukapheresis, and PBMCs were isolated by Ficoll-Histopaque density gradient centrifugation and then cryopreserved in liquid nitrogen vapor phase. Analytical flow cytometry was used to check the purity and quantity of each magnetically sorted T cell population. Genomic DNA was isolated from each sorted fraction and quantified by UV absorbance on a Nanodrop 2000c.

Summary of the overall study and its limitations: Estimated clonotype richness was generally larger for naive than for memory subsets. Sampling was restricted to blood, and TCR repertoires in tissues likely differ from the TCR repertoires found in blood. When several donors were compared, the shared fraction of clonotypes was around 5.1% for naive CD4, roughly 3.3% for naive CD8, about 2.4% for memory CD4, and 0.4% for memory CD8. Pairwise subsampling led to the expectation that sequencing depth would affect the degree of clonotype sharing among donors. Compared with non-shared clonotypes, the clonotypes found in all four sorted-subset donors had higher generation probabilities. Even with the large sequencing depth, rarefaction of the sorted-subset datasets indicated that sequencing was incomplete. The genetic and exposure-history diversity represented was limited by the small number of donors.

Using the deep immunoSEQ assay, TCR CDR3 regions were amplified from genomic DNA by multiplex PCR. Genomic DNA extracted from each cell subset was distributed evenly over all wells of several immunoSEQ 96-well plates, and each plate served as one replicate. For sorted subsets, about 0.2 ug genomic DNA, equal to 30,000 or so T cell genomes, was loaded into each replicate PCR. Purified libraries were measured with a Qubit 3.0 fluorometer, size-checked on a Bioanalyzer 2100, and measured again with the KAPA Library Quantification kit. A separate single-read 150-cycle Illumina NextSeq 550 flow cell was used to sequence each immunoSEQ 96-well plate. From the authors' description of their analysis: Because the immunoSEQ output held only junctional sequences and lacked quality scores, the filtering could not match the filtering applied to full-length reads. To assign V/J genes and CDR3, sequences were annotated against IMGT germline references using PyIR, a Python wrapper for IgBLAST v1.9. Reads were removed for weak V/J assignments (E-value above 1e-6), missing CDR3, stop codons, out-of-frame junctions, or ambiguous translated residues. V3J clonotypes were defined as sequences sharing the same inferred V gene, J gene, and CDR3 amino acid sequence. The percentage overlap between two repertoires was calculated by dividing the number of shared unique clonotypes by the size of the smaller repertoire. Richness of each repertoire was evaluated using RTK rarefaction, the Chao1 estimator, and Recon v2.1 estimates of unobserved clonotypes. Generation probabilities were computed with OLGA for all TCRbeta clonotypes obtained by the gDNA method from several donors. The clones in this table, taken by TCRdb from immuneACCESS, are in-frame only. Not every clone is retained; where verified, under half of the shortfall comes from an unresolved V gene, and the cause of the rest is unknown. The DNA gave D and trimming, while V, J and clone size come from that table. This sample holds fewer than 1.4 million clones; approximately 78% were observed only once. The ten biggest clones cover roughly 0.62% of the sample.

The chain was built from TRBV2 and TRBJ2-7; a weak D assignment points to TRBD1 (6 bases agree). Sequenced input: memory CD4+ T cells from PBMCs. In the paper's terms, the cell subset or site label means: CD45RA-negative fraction. The sequence came from a man aged 18 to 30 in good health. Some clones in this sample may be carry-over from other donors' samples. The DNA is TGTGCCAGCATGCGGACAGAGTGGTACGAGCAGTACTTC. This encodes CASMRTEWYEQYF.